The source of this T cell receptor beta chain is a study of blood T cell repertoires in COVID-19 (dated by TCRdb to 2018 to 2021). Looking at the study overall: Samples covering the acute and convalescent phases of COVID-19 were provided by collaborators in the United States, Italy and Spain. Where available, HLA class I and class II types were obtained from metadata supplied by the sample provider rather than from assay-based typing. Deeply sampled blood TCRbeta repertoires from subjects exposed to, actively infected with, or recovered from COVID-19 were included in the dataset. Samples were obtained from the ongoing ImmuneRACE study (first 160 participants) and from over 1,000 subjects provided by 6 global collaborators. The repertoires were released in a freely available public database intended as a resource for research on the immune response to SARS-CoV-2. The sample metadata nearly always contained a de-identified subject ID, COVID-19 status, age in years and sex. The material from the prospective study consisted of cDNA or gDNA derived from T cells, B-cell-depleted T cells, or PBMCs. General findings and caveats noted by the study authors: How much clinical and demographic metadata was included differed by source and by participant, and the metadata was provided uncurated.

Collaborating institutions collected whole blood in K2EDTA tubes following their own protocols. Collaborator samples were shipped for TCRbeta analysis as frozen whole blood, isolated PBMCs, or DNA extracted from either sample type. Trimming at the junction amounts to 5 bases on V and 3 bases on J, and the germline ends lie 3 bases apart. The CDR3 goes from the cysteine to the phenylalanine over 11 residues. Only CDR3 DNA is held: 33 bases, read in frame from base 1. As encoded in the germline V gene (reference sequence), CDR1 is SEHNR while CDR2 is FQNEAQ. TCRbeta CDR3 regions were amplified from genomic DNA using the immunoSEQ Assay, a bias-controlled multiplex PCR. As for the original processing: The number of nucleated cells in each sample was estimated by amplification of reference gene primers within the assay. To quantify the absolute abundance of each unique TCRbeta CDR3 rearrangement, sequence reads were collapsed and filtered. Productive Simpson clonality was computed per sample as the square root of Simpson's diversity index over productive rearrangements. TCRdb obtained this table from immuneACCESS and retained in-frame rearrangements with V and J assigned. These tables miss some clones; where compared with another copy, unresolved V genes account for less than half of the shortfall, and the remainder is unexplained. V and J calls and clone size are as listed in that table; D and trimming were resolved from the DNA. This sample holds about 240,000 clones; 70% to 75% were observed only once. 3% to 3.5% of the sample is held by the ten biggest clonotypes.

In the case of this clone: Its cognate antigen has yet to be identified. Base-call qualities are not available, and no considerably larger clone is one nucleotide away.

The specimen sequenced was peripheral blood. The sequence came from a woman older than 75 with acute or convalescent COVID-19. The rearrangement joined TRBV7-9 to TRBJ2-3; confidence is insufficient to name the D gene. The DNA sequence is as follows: TGTGCCAGCAGCCAGACAGATACGCAGTATTTT. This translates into CASSQTDTQYF.